The 16 T cell receptor beta chains below come from one sample, sequenced in a study of shared clonotypes between healthy human individuals. Some clones are missing from TCRdb's copy, which holds only in-frame ones; the method was immunoSEQ multiplex PCR. The sample holds approximately 2,300,000 clones, 85% to 95% seen once. Source material: naive CD4+ T cells from PBMCs. Subset reported: CD45RA+ positively selected. Source of these receptors: a man between 18 and 35 years old in good health. Some clones in this sample may be carry-over from other donors' samples.

This chain connects TRBV6-5 to TRBJ1-1; possible D gene TRBD1, 6 bases. The CDR3 runs 13 residues. From germline, CDR1 is MNHEY and CDR2 SVGAGI. The ends were cut back, 1 base at V and 7 bases at J, with 10 bases in the middle. In nucleotides, the CDR3 is TGTGCCAGCAGTTACTTTGAACAGGGTGAAGCTTTCTTT. As protein: CASSYFEQGEAFF.

The rearrangement joins TRBV5-1 to TRBJ2-3; D is unclear. Germline CDR1 reads SGHRS; CDR2 reads YFSETQ. V lost 0 bases and J 0 bases, leaving 11 bases between the germline ends. The CDR3 is 16 residues long. In nucleotides, the CDR3 is TGCGCCAGCAGCTTGGCCCAGCGAATGAGCACAGATACGCAGTATTTT. This translates into CASSLAQRMSTDTQYF.

Concerning this clone: The same CDR3 can be traced to other DNA sequences in this sample. This rearrangement joins TRBV5-1 to TRBJ2-1, with D perhaps TRBD1 (6 bases). Trimming took off 4 bases at V and 1 base at J, with 9 bases between the two ends. Germline loops: CDR1 SGHRS, CDR2 YFSETQ. The CDR3 spans 14 residues. In nucleotides, the CDR3 is TGCGCCAGCAGCCCACAGGGTTCCTACAATGAGCAGTTCTTC. Translating gives CASSPQGSYNEQFF.

This clone was found once. The chain uses TRBV6-1 and TRBJ1-2; D might be TRBD1 (5 bases). Trimming shortened V by 5 bases and J by 3 bases, and 16 bases separated the two germline ends. In germline, CDR1 is MNHNS, CDR2 SASEGT. The CDR3 is made up of 15 amino acids. This CDR3 reads CASSLLRGFDYGYTF. CDR3 coding DNA: TGTGCCAGCAGTCTTCTGAGGGGTTTTGACTATGGCTACACCTTC.

This chain joins TRBV27 and TRBJ2-7; tentatively, D is TRBD2 (5 bases). Per germline, CDR1 MNHEY and CDR2 SMNVEV (reference sequence). V lost 6 bases and J 9 bases, leaving 21 bases between the germline ends. The CDR3 is 14 amino acids. CDR3 nucleotides: TGTGCCAGCAGCACCGGACTCCCATCGAAGGGGCAGTACTTC. Residues: CASSTGLPSKGQYF.

The V gene is TRBV5-1, the J gene TRBJ1-2; TRBD1 aligns across 8 bases. CDR1 and CDR2 (germline): SGHRS, YFSETQ. This CDR3 comprises 14 residues. The trim removed 4 bases at V and 6 bases at J, leaving 8 bases unmatched. In DNA form, the CDR3 reads TGCGCCAGCAGCCAAAGCAGGGGGCCAGATGGCTACACCTTC. Amino acids: CASSQSRGPDGYTF.

This sequence joins TRBV18 and TRBJ2-3; D is perhaps TRBD2 (6 bases). The V end lost 3 bases, the J end lost 6 bases, and 13 bases lay between the germline ends. The CDR3 runs 14 residues. The V gene's germline CDR1 is KGHSH and CDR2 LQKENI. CDR3 DNA: TGTGCCAGCTCACCGCCGGGACTCTCGGATACGCAGTATTTT. It is translated as CASSPPGLSDTQYF.

For the CDR3, the DNA is TGTGCCAGCTCACCACCGGGGACAGGGAGTGCGGCAGATACGCAGTATTTT. Protein product: CASSPPGTGSAADTQYF. This rearrangement joins TRBV18 to TRBJ2-3, with 9 bases aligning to TRBD1. The V segment lost 0 bases and the J segment 4 bases; nucleotides outside the gene matches: 8. Germline values: CDR1 KGHSH, CDR2 LQKENI. This CDR3 has 17 residues.

The chain recombines TRBV9 with TRBJ1-3, with D possibly matching TRBD1 (6 bases). The germline gives CDR1 SGDLS, CDR2 YYNGEE. The V and J ends lost 3 bases and 3 bases respectively, with 13 bases between them. CDR3 size: 15 residues. CDR3: CASSGGGLGGNTIYF. CDR3 sequence (DNA): TGTGCCAGCAGCGGAGGGGGTCTGGGTGGAAACACCATATATTTT.

This sequence joins TRBV4-1 and TRBJ1-4; D remains ambiguous. Trimming cost V 2 bases and J 0 bases, with 4 bases left between them. The CDR3 is 14 amino acids. In germline, CDR1 is MGHRA, CDR2 YSYEKL. Written as DNA, the CDR3 is TGCGCCAGCAGCCAACAAGCAACTAATGAAAAACTGTTTTTT. It yields the protein CASSQQATNEKLFF.

The V and J genes are TRBV2 and TRBJ2-3; 11 bases are shared with TRBD1. V shed 6 bases, J shed 4 bases, and the junction held 6 bases outside the gene matches. Germline lookup yields CDR1 SNHLY and CDR2 FYNNEI. This CDR3 comprises 15 residues. The CDR3 reads CASRVGQGASDTQYF. Here the CDR3 DNA reads TGTGCCAGCAGGGTAGGACAGGGGGCATCAGATACGCAGTATTTT.

The chain uses TRBV10-2 and TRBJ1-4, with TRBD1 as a possible D gene (5 bases). CDR1 and CDR2 (germline): WSHSY, SAAADI. V was shortened by 2 bases and J by 2 bases, with 12 bases between the two germline ends. This CDR3 has 16 amino acids. The CDR3 nucleotides read TGCGCCAGCAGTGAGGATAGTGAGGGGACTAATGAAAAACTGTTTTTT. This translates into CASSEDSEGTNEKLFF.

V is TRBV7-2 and J is TRBJ2-7; a possible D gene is TRBD1 (5 bases). Germline CDR1 SGHTA, CDR2 FQGNSA. V was pared by 1 base and J by 5 bases, with 15 bases between. The CDR3 length is 15 residues. The CDR3 bases are TGTGCCAGCAGCTTAGGACAGTTGATGCGCGACGAGCAGTACTTC. Residues: CASSLGQLMRDEQYF.

The chain couples TRBV18 to TRBJ1-4; D is unclear. Germline V gene lookup returns CDR1 KGHSH and CDR2 LQKENI. Deletions cut 2 bases from V and 8 bases from J, with 9 bases between. This CDR3 contains 13 residues. CDR3 nucleotides: TGTGCCAGCTCACCAAAAAGAAGAGAAAAACTGTTTTTT. This gives the protein CASSPKRREKLFF.

The chain has TRBV27 and TRBJ2-7; D may be TRBD1 (6 bases). From germline, CDR1 is MNHEY and CDR2 SMNVEV (reference sequence). Between the trimmed V and J ends, which lost 4 bases and 4 bases, there was a span of 14 bases. The CDR3 covers 14 residues. CDR3 DNA: TGTGCCAGCAGTTCAATCGTCCAGGGGTACGAGCAGTACTTC. The encoded protein is CASSSIVQGYEQYF.

The chain couples TRBV6-5 to TRBJ2-1; D possibly matches TRBD1 or TRBD2 (5 bases each). CDR1 is MNHEY, CDR2 SVGAGI, per germline. The ends were cut back, 4 bases at V and 5 bases at J, with 9 bases in the middle. This CDR3 comprises 13 residues. This CDR3 reads CASSSGGNNEQFF. CDR3 coding DNA: TGTGCCAGCAGTTCTGGGGGAAACAATGAGCAGTTCTTC.